The table lists the clone carrying this T cell receptor beta chain with many counts. Antigen specificity is unknown. These data belong to a study of sequential checkpoint blockade in melanoma. On the study more broadly: More than 20 patients had matched tumor biopsies before treatment and at week 13 after nivolumab or ipilimumab alone. Study findings and constraints: Rising tumor T-cell fraction and clonality meant about 30 times likelier benefit.

Specified treatment: randomized to nivolumab then ipilimumab (arm A) or the reverse (arm B). Clones were read by immunoSEQ multiplex PCR, and TCRdb kept only the in-frame ones, dropping some. The top ten hold roughly 19% of the sample, which has 13,000 or so clones, about 26% seen once. CDR3 length equals 16 residues. The germline V gene encodes CDR1 SGHNT and CDR2 YENEEA. The ends were cut back, 1 base at V and 0 bases at J, with 10 bases in the middle. The chain is built from TRBV11-3 and TRBJ2-1; D may be TRBD2 (6 bases). Here the sequenced sample was tumor tissue (inferred from file names), taken from a patient given nivolumab and ipilimumab in sequence. The source of this sequence is a human donor with melanoma. CDR3 region: CASSLGARGSYNEQFF. DNA for the CDR3: TGTGCCAGCAGCTTAGGTGCGCGGGGCTCCTACAATGAGCAGTTCTTC. Using reference TRBV11-3 and TRBJ2-1 for the parts outside the CDR3, the full variable domain is EAGVVQSPRYKIIEKKQPVAFWCNPISGHNTLYWYLQNLGQGPELLIRYENEEAVDDSQLPKDRFSAERLKGVDSTLKIQPAELGDSAVYLCASSLGARGSYNEQFFGPGTRLTVL.